These T cell receptor beta chains were read from a single sample in a study of blood T cell repertoires in COVID-19. Sequenced by immunoSEQ multiplex PCR; TCRdb stores in-frame clones only, minus some. This sample carries 200,000 or so clones, around 81% of them seen once, and the ten largest clones take 7% to 9%. The sequenced sample was PBMCs or T cells enriched from blood (not recorded which). The receptors shown here come from a middle-aged man who had recovered from COVID-19. Both conserved end residues are part of each CDR3. A D gene is named only where the DNA matches it firmly. Expanded clones are given a class, and other clones once, few, many or no size at all.

cdr3_aa cdr3_nt clone_size v_call d_call j_call
CASRDTANSPLHF TGTGCCAGCCGGGATACGGCTAATTCACCCCTCCACTTT NA TRBV19 NA TRBJ1-6
CSVHPGQETQYF TGCAGCGTTCATCCAGGACAAGAGACCCAGTACTTC NA TRBV29-1 NA TRBJ2-5
CASSAHRAYEQYF TGTGCCAGCAGCGCCCACAGGGCCTACGAGCAGTACTTC NA TRBV7-2 NA TRBJ2-7
CASSRDRGIWTEAFF TGTGCCAGCAGCCGAGACAGGGGGATTTGGACTGAAGCTTTCTTT NA TRBV3-1/TRBV3-2 TRBD1 TRBJ1-1
CASSISGVVVLGPQHF TGTGCCAGTAGTATTAGTGGAGTCGTCGTTTTAGGGCCCCAGCATTTT NA TRBV19 NA TRBJ1-5
CASSFKTGGSQPQHF TGTGCCAGCAGCTTTAAGACAGGGGGCAGTCAGCCCCAGCATTTT once TRBV7-2 TRBD1 TRBJ1-5
CASSHGQGTGIGYTF TGTGCCAGCAGCCACGGACAGGGGACGGGAATAGGCTACACCTTC NA TRBV5-6 TRBD1 TRBJ1-2
CASRPGSLIQPQHF TGTGCCAGCAGACCGGGGTCCCTTATTCAGCCCCAGCATTTT NA TRBV5-6 NA TRBJ1-5
CASSPTGYGQPQHF TGTGCCAGCAGTCCTACAGGGTATGGACAGCCCCAGCATTTT NA TRBV6-5 NA TRBJ1-5
CASSSTGTGGHEQYF TGTGCCAGCTCATCCACCGGGACAGGGGGCCACGAGCAGTACTTC NA TRBV18 TRBD1 TRBJ2-7
CASSPVGQLNTEAFF TGCGCCAGCAGCCCGGTTGGACAGTTGAACACTGAAGCTTTCTTT NA TRBV5-1 NA TRBJ1-1
CASSFGTRRYEQYF TGTGCCAGCAGCTTCGGGACTAGACGGTACGAGCAGTACTTC NA TRBV7-8 TRBD2 TRBJ2-7
CASSVAPDRGHSSGNTIYF TGTGCCAGCAGCGTAGCTCCGGACAGGGGGCACTCCTCTGGAAACACCATATATTTT NA TRBV9 TRBD1 TRBJ1-3
CASSLEGQGVSDTQYF TGCGCCAGCAGCTTGGAGGGACAGGGAGTATCAGATACGCAGTATTTT NA TRBV5-1 TRBD1 TRBJ2-3
CASSETQGKEAIYF TGTGCCAGCAGTGAAACACAGGGGAAGGAAGCCATATATTTT NA TRBV6-1 TRBD1 TRBJ1-3
CASRGSAGANTGELFF TGTGCCAGTAGGGGGTCGGCGGGGGCGAACACCGGGGAGCTGTTTTTT NA TRBV19 TRBD2 TRBJ2-2
CASSSRDRALYEQYF TGTGCCAGCAGCTCCCGGGACAGGGCACTCTACGAGCAGTACTTC NA TRBV5-4 TRBD1 TRBJ2-7
CASSLASWAGDYGYTF TGTGCCAGCAGTTTAGCTTCTTGGGCAGGGGACTATGGCTACACCTTC once TRBV6-5 NA TRBJ1-2
CASIGRGGGAHTEAFF TGTGCCAGCATAGGCCGGGGCGGGGGCGCTCACACTGAAGCTTTCTTT NA TRBV21-1 NA TRBJ1-1
CASSVVGDTEAFF TGTGCCAGCAGCGTAGTAGGGGACACTGAAGCTTTCTTT few TRBV9 NA TRBJ1-1
CASSLIAEAFF TGTGCCAGCAGTTTGATAGCTGAAGCTTTCTTT NA TRBV12-3/TRBV12-4 NA TRBJ1-1
CASSYDRVNQPQHF TGTGCCAGCAGTTACGACAGGGTCAATCAGCCCCAGCATTTT NA TRBV6-5 TRBD1 TRBJ1-5
CATSARFSTDTQYF TGTGCCACCAGTGCCAGGTTTAGCACAGATACGCAGTATTTT NA TRBV24-1 NA TRBJ2-3
CASSQEWGHRAFF TGTGCCAGCAGCCAAGAATGGGGACATCGGGCTTTCTTT NA TRBV3-1/TRBV3-2 NA TRBJ1-1
CASSLAGLGAYEQYF TGCGCCAGCAGCTTGGCGGGGTTGGGAGCCTACGAGCAGTACTTC NA TRBV5-1 NA TRBJ2-7
CASSEESDRGTGELFF TGTGCCAGCAGCGAAGAGTCCGACAGGGGCACCGGGGAGCTGTTTTTT NA TRBV11-2 TRBD1 TRBJ2-2
CATSRGAAATNEKLFF TGTGCCACCAGCAGAGGGGCAGCAGCAACTAATGAAAAACTGTTTTTT NA TRBV15 NA TRBJ1-4
CASSEAPRDPMNTEAFF TGTGCCAGCAGTGAAGCCCCACGGGATCCCATGAACACTGAAGCTTTCTTT NA TRBV25-1 NA TRBJ1-1
CASSSNRDTMNTEAFF TGCGCCAGCAGCTCCAACCGGGACACAATGAACACTGAAGCTTTCTTT NA TRBV5-1 NA TRBJ1-1
CASSFLERGFDTDTQYF TGCGCCAGCAGCTTTTTGGAGCGGGGGTTCGACACAGATACGCAGTATTTT NA TRBV5-1 TRBD2 TRBJ2-3
CASSLSGTEHYGYTF TGTGCCAGCAGCTTGTCAGGGACAGAGCACTATGGCTACACCTTC NA TRBV7-2 TRBD1 TRBJ1-2
CASSDLSTEAFF TGTGCCAGCAGTGATCTTAGCACTGAAGCTTTCTTT NA TRBV2 NA TRBJ1-1
CASSQAGTGGTGELFF TGTGCCAGCAGCCAAGCCGGGACAGGGGGCACCGGGGAGCTGTTTTTT NA TRBV4-2 TRBD1 TRBJ2-2
CASSQTGGLNNEQFF TGTGCCAGCAGCCAGACAGGGGGATTAAACAATGAGCAGTTCTTC NA TRBV3-1/TRBV3-2 TRBD1 TRBJ2-1
CAWSPLGQAAGGYTF TGTGCCTGGAGTCCCTTGGGGCAGGCGGCGGGGGGCTACACCTTC NA TRBV30 NA TRBJ1-2
CASSQVPTGRSNQPQHF TGCGCCAGCAGCCAAGTCCCGACAGGCCGCAGCAATCAGCCCCAGCATTTT NA TRBV4-1 NA TRBJ1-5
CAPDRRTFYPETQYF TGTGCCCCGGACAGGCGAACTTTCTACCCAGAGACCCAGTACTTC NA TRBV10-3 TRBD1 TRBJ2-5
CASSQDSSGVGKPDLYEQYF TGCGCCAGCAGCCAAGATAGTTCCGGGGTGGGGAAGCCAGATCTTTACGAGCAGTACTTC few TRBV4-1 NA TRBJ2-7
CATSDFRGWDYGYTF TGTGCCACCAGTGATTTCAGGGGCTGGGACTATGGCTACACCTTC NA TRBV24-1 NA TRBJ1-2
CASSLASGTGMQGGYTF TGCGCCAGCAGCTTGGCCAGCGGGACAGGGATGCAGGGAGGCTACACCTTC NA TRBV5-1 TRBD1 TRBJ1-2
CSVEDPDLTHTDTQYF TGCAGCGTTGAAGATCCCGACTTAACCCACACAGATACGCAGTATTTT NA TRBV29-1 NA TRBJ2-3
CASSFGPDRSNYGYTF TGTGCCAGCAGCTTTGGACCGGACAGATCTAACTATGGCTACACCTTC NA TRBV12-1 NA TRBJ1-2
CASSAPRLRGTDTQYF TGTGCCAGCAGCGCCCCCAGGCTCAGGGGCACAGATACGCAGTATTTT NA TRBV3-1/TRBV3-2 NA TRBJ2-3
CSVAQRGGAVAFF TGCAGCGTTGCCCAGCGCGGCGGCGCAGTGGCTTTCTTT NA TRBV29-1 NA TRBJ1-1
CASSIAGANVLTF TGTGCCAGTAGTATAGCAGGGGCCAACGTCCTGACTTTC NA TRBV19 NA TRBJ2-6
CASSGTPLNEKLFF TGTGCCAGCAGTGGGACACCCTTAAACGAAAAACTGTTTTTT NA TRBV28 NA TRBJ1-4
CASLRGTDTQYF TGCGCCAGCCTCCGCGGCACAGATACGCAGTATTTT NA TRBV10-2 NA TRBJ2-3
CASSYDSSYEQYF TGCGCCAGCAGCTATGACAGCTCCTACGAGCAGTACTTC NA TRBV5-1 NA TRBJ2-7
CASSEAFGRGRRVNTQYF TGTGCCAGCAGTGAAGCTTTTGGGAGAGGGCGTAGGGTCAATACGCAGTATTTT few TRBV6-1 NA TRBJ2-3
CSVRDSLQETQYF TGCAGCGTCCGGGACTCCCTCCAAGAGACCCAGTACTTC NA TRBV29-1 NA TRBJ2-5
CATSKLLETQYF TGTGCCACCTCTAAACTCCTTGAGACCCAGTACTTC once TRBV15 NA TRBJ2-5
CASSQVTSGEETQYF TGTGCCAGCAGCCAAGTAACTAGCGGGGAAGAGACCCAGTACTTC NA TRBV3-1/TRBV3-2 TRBD2 TRBJ2-5
CASKPGQGGRGYTF TGTGCCAGCAAACCGGGACAGGGAGGTCGGGGCTACACCTTC NA TRBV27 TRBD1 TRBJ1-2
CASREGRMNTEAFF TGTGCCAGCAGGGAGGGAAGGATGAACACTGAAGCTTTCTTT NA TRBV6-5 NA TRBJ1-1
CASSQGQPNTEAFF TGTGCCAGCTCACAGGGACAGCCGAACACTGAAGCTTTCTTT few TRBV18 TRBD1 TRBJ1-1
CSVTGNPNEKLFF TGCAGCGTAACGGGTAACCCTAATGAAAAACTGTTTTTT NA TRBV29-1 NA TRBJ1-4